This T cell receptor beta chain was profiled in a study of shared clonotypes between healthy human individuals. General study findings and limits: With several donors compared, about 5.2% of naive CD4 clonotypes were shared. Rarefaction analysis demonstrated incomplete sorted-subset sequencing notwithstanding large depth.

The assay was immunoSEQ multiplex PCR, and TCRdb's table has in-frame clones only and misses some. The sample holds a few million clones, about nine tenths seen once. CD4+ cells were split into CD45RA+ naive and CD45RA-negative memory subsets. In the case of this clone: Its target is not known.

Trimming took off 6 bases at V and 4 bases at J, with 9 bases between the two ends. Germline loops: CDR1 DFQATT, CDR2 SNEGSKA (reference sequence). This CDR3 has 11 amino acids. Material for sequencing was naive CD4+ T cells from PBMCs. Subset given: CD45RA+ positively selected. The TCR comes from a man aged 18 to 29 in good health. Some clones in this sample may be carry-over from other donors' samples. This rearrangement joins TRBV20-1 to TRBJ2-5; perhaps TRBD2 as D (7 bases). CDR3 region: CSAGGGETQYF. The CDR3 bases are TGCAGTGCAGGGGGGGGAGAGACCCAGTACTTC.